The entry below describes one T cell receptor (beta chain). This specimen belongs to a study of T cell responses to AZD1222 COVID-19 vaccine. Sequenced by immunoSEQ multiplex PCR; TCRdb stores in-frame clones only, minus some. Among 100,000 to 150,000 clones listed, around nine tenths were seen once. The CDR3 totals 16 residues. The ends were cut back, 4 bases at V and 1 base at J, with 13 bases in the middle. CDR1 is MDHEN and CDR2 is SYDVKM in the germline V gene. Source: peripheral blood, taken on day 0 of AZD1222 vaccination. This chain connects TRBV28 to TRBJ1-4; D is perhaps TRBD1 (5 bases). The receptor was isolated from an adult in good health. CDR3 loop: CASSSHEGQTNEKLFF. CDR3 sequence (DNA): TGTGCCAGCAGTTCCCACGAGGGGCAAACTAATGAAAAACTGTTTTTT.